This is a list of T cell receptor beta chains from one sample in a study of CD8 T cells in Susac syndrome. Using its own MiXCR run on the immunoSEQ multiplex PCR reads, TCRdb lists one record per CDR3 protein. The table shows roughly 400,000 distinct CDR3 sequences, with around 85% occurring only once. Material: CD8+ T cells from PBMCs. These receptors were collected from a human donor with multiple sclerosis. Both conserved end residues are part of each CDR3. The order of the fields is clone size, V gene, D gene, J gene, CDR3 protein, CDR3 DNA. The D gene is left open where the match is weak. Not every row has a clone size; where given, it reads once, few, many or a size class.

clone size: once
V gene: TRBV12-3/TRBV12-4
D gene: NA
J gene: TRBJ2-1
CDR3 protein: CASSFRGGEQFF
CDR3 DNA: TGTGCCAGCAGTTTTCGGGGTGGGGAGCAGTTCTTC

clone size: NA
V gene: TRBV5-6
D gene: NA
J gene: TRBJ2-6
CDR3 protein: CASSHRGGRLYSGANVLTF
CDR3 DNA: TGTGCCAGCAGCCACCGAGGGGGACGACTTTACTCTGGGGCCAACGTCCTGACTTTC

clone size: once
V gene: TRBV2
D gene: TRBD1
J gene: TRBJ1-1
CDR3 protein: CASQGGIGENTEAFF
CDR3 DNA: TGTGCCAGCCAGGGGGGGATCGGGGAGAACACTGAAGCTTTCTTT

clone size: NA
V gene: TRBV29-1
D gene: TRBD2
J gene: TRBJ2-1
CDR3 protein: CSVEPEVAGGWNEQFF
CDR3 DNA: TGCAGCGTTGAACCTGAAGTAGCGGGGGGGTGGAATGAGCAGTTCTTC

clone size: NA
V gene: TRBV7-6
D gene: NA
J gene: TRBJ1-4
CDR3 protein: CASSFSKLGEKLFF
CDR3 DNA: TGTGCCAGCAGCTTCTCTAAGTTGGGTGAAAAACTGTTTTTT

clone size: NA
V gene: TRBV5-4
D gene: TRBD1
J gene: TRBJ2-7
CDR3 protein: CASSQGTGGGDEQYF
CDR3 DNA: TGTGCCAGCAGCCAAGGGACAGGGGGCGGCGACGAGCAGTACTTC

clone size: NA
V gene: TRBV9
D gene: NA
J gene: TRBJ1-1
CDR3 protein: CASSSPPDLEAFF
CDR3 DNA: TGTGCCAGCAGCTCCCCTCCGGACTTAGAAGCTTTCTTT

clone size: NA
V gene: TRBV11-2
D gene: NA
J gene: TRBJ1-2
CDR3 protein: CASSLVAGEDYGYTF
CDR3 DNA: TGTGCCAGCAGCTTAGTGGCAGGGGAGGACTATGGCTACACCTTC

clone size: NA
V gene: TRBV12-3/TRBV12-4
D gene: NA
J gene: TRBJ1-4
CDR3 protein: CASSLDTASEKLFF
CDR3 DNA: TGTGCCAGCAGTTTAGACACGGCAAGTGAAAAACTGTTTTTT

clone size: NA
V gene: TRBV11-2
D gene: TRBD2
J gene: TRBJ2-3
CDR3 protein: CASSLVIAGGPTSTDTQYF
CDR3 DNA: TGTGCCAGCAGCTTAGTTATAGCGGGGGGCCCAACGAGCACAGATACGCAGTATTTT

clone size: few
V gene: TRBV28
D gene: NA
J gene: TRBJ2-7
CDR3 protein: CASSLLGQSYEQYF
CDR3 DNA: TGTGCCAGCAGTCTACTAGGGCAATCCTACGAGCAGTACTTC

clone size: NA
V gene: TRBV4-1
D gene: TRBD1
J gene: TRBJ2-5
CDR3 protein: CASSQEGSGGAETQYF
CDR3 DNA: TGCGCCAGCAGCCAAGAAGGGTCAGGGGGCGCGGAGACCCAGTACTTC

clone size: NA
V gene: TRBV10-1
D gene: NA
J gene: TRBJ2-5
CDR3 protein: CASSAREDSETQYF
CDR3 DNA: TGCGCCAGCAGTGCCAGGGAAGATTCAGAGACCCAGTACTTC

clone size: NA
V gene: TRBV29-1
D gene: TRBD1
J gene: TRBJ2-1
CDR3 protein: CSVETGTAGPEFF
CDR3 DNA: TGCAGCGTGGAGACCGGGACAGCAGGGCCCGAGTTCTTC

clone size: NA
V gene: TRBV30
D gene: NA
J gene: TRBJ2-2
CDR3 protein: CACTNTGELFF
CDR3 DNA: TGTGCCTGTACTAACACCGGGGAGCTGTTTTTT

clone size: NA
V gene: TRBV7-8
D gene: NA
J gene: TRBJ1-3
CDR3 protein: CASSLLVLAGNTIYF
CDR3 DNA: TGTGCCAGCAGCTTACTTGTATTGGCTGGAAACACCATATATTTT

clone size: NA
V gene: TRBV7-6
D gene: NA
J gene: TRBJ2-7
CDR3 protein: CASTNDRSYEQYF
CDR3 DNA: TGTGCCAGCACCAACGACAGGTCCTACGAGCAGTACTTC

clone size: once
V gene: TRBV19
D gene: NA
J gene: TRBJ2-2
CDR3 protein: CASTLRGASGELFF
CDR3 DNA: TGTGCCAGTACCCTCCGAGGGGCCTCCGGGGAGCTGTTTTTT

clone size: NA
V gene: TRBV27
D gene: NA
J gene: TRBJ2-7
CDR3 protein: CASSSRALTYEQYF
CDR3 DNA: TGTGCCAGCAGTTCCCGGGCCTTAACCTACGAGCAGTACTTC

clone size: once
V gene: TRBV7-6
D gene: NA
J gene: TRBJ2-2
CDR3 protein: CASSLTPIASRELFF
CDR3 DNA: TGTGCCAGCAGCCTAACCCCAATTGCGAGCAGGGAGCTGTTTTTT

clone size: once
V gene: TRBV27
D gene: TRBD2
J gene: TRBJ2-7
CDR3 protein: CASSLSGTSVTYEQYF
CDR3 DNA: TGTGCCAGCAGTTTATCCGGGACTAGCGTAACCTACGAGCAGTACTTC

clone size: NA
V gene: TRBV13
D gene: NA
J gene: TRBJ2-1
CDR3 protein: CASSGGPPTGNEQFF
CDR3 DNA: TGTGCCAGCAGCGGGGGACCTCCTACGGGCAATGAGCAGTTCTTC

clone size: NA
V gene: TRBV6-5
D gene: NA
J gene: TRBJ1-1
CDR3 protein: CASSYFSGTEAFF
CDR3 DNA: TGTGCCAGCAGTTACTTTAGTGGCACTGAAGCTTTCTTT

clone size: NA
V gene: TRBV27
D gene: TRBD1
J gene: TRBJ2-5
CDR3 protein: CASSTGTEETQYF
CDR3 DNA: TGTGCCAGCTCAACCGGGACAGAAGAGACCCAGTACTTC

clone size: NA
V gene: TRBV2
D gene: TRBD1
J gene: TRBJ1-2
CDR3 protein: CASSPKGTVNGYTF
CDR3 DNA: TGTGCCAGCAGTCCAAAAGGGACAGTCAATGGCTACACCTTC

clone size: NA
V gene: TRBV19
D gene: NA
J gene: TRBJ2-1
CDR3 protein: CASSIAHDEQFF
CDR3 DNA: TGTGCCAGTAGTATCGCCCATGATGAGCAGTTCTTC

clone size: once
V gene: TRBV4-1
D gene: NA
J gene: TRBJ2-7
CDR3 protein: CASSYAAGDPTEQYF
CDR3 DNA: TGCGCCAGCAGCTACGCGGCAGGGGACCCTACTGAGCAGTACTTC

clone size: NA
V gene: TRBV7-9
D gene: TRBD1
J gene: TRBJ2-7
CDR3 protein: CASSFGDRAYEQYF
CDR3 DNA: TGTGCCAGCAGCTTCGGTGACAGGGCCTACGAGCAGTACTTC

clone size: NA
V gene: TRBV19
D gene: NA
J gene: TRBJ1-5
CDR3 protein: CASTGSGEGNQPQHF
CDR3 DNA: TGTGCCAGTACCGGCAGCGGTGAGGGCAATCAGCCCCAGCATTTT

clone size: NA
V gene: TRBV4-1
D gene: NA
J gene: TRBJ2-7
CDR3 protein: CASSRKPGQFDEQYF
CDR3 DNA: TGCGCCAGCAGCCGGAAGCCGGGACAATTCGACGAGCAGTACTTC